This paragraph reports one TCR beta chain. Amplification used 60 Vbeta primers and 13 Jbeta primers. As processed by the authors: In a later analysis, of 70 million to 85 million unique beta chains, about 12 million appeared in at least two donors. Profiled with immunoSEQ multiplex PCR; TCRdb holds only in-frame clones, not every one. The V and J calls and clone size are taken from that table; D and trimming were inferred from the DNA. Among 150,000 or so clones listed, 70% to 90% were seen once. This record comes from a study of cytomegalovirus exposure and HLA in healthy donors. This sequence was found in a woman between 18 and 29 years old in good health and CMV-seronegative. Sequenced input: PBMCs.

CDR3 residues: CASSVVEGRLNEQFF. The CDR3 DNA reads as TGTGCCAGCAGCGTAGTAGAGGGAAGGTTGAATGAGCAGTTCTTC. This chain uses TRBV9 with TRBJ2-1; tentatively, D is TRBD2 (5 bases). CDR3 length: 15 amino acids. The V end lost 0 bases, the J end lost 7 bases, and 14 bases lay between the germline ends. From germline, CDR1 is SGDLS and CDR2 YYNGEE.